One and the same sample provided the 12 T cell receptor beta chains below, sequenced in a study of CD8 T cells in Susac syndrome. Reverse transcription of roughly 0.5 to 1 ug RNA was carried out with random hexamers. TCRdb re-analysed the immunoSEQ multiplex PCR reads in MiXCR, keeping a single row per CDR3 protein. This sample has over 150,000 distinct CDR3 sequences, with approximately 93% found just once. Sequencing used CD4+ T cells from PBMCs. The receptors were sampled from a human donor with multiple sclerosis.

J is TRBJ2-5 and V is TRBV5-4; TRBD2 might be the D (5 bases). The CDR3 is 14 residues long. Germline CDR1 is SGHNT and CDR2 is YYREEE (reference sequence). The ends were cut back, 4 bases at V and 5 bases at J, with 15 bases in the middle. The CDR3 DNA is TGTGCCAGCAGCCCAAACGCGGGCGGCGAGACCCAGTACTTC. Its protein is CASSPNAGGETQYF.

The V call is TRBV20-1, the J call TRBJ2-5, with 9 bases fitting TRBD2. This CDR3 is built from 14 residues. Germline CDR1 reads DFQATT; CDR2 reads SNEGSKA (reference sequence). With 6 bases clipped from V and 4 bases from J, the junction kept 9 bases outside the gene matches. The CDR3 DNA reads as TGCAGTGCCCCAATGGCTAGCGGGGTAGAGACCCAGTACTTC. Translating gives CSAPMASGVETQYF.

This clonotype has a single count. The chain couples TRBV20-1 to TRBJ2-5; the D gene is possibly TRBD2 (5 bases). V was pared by 1 base and J by 1 base, with 13 bases between. The CDR3 totals 15 residues. In germline, CDR1 is DFQATT, CDR2 SNEGSKA (reference sequence). The CDR3 coding sequence is TGCAGTGCTAGAGTAGTATCGGGGAGCCAAGAGACCCAGTACTTC. Translating gives CSARVVSGSQETQYF.

This clonotype was seen only once. The chain employs TRBV15 and TRBJ2-7, with TRBD1 matching 10 bases. Germline loops: CDR1 LNHNV, CDR2 YYDKDF (reference sequence). The trim removed 2 bases at V and 6 bases at J, leaving 7 bases unmatched. CDR3 size: 15 residues. The CDR3 DNA reads as TGTGCCACCAGCAGAAACCCGGGACAGGGGCGCGAGCAGTACTTC. Its protein product is CATSRNPGQGREQYF.

The rearrangement joins TRBV9 to TRBJ2-2; 13 nucleotides line up with TRBD2. CDR3 length: 18 residues. Per germline, CDR1 SGDLS and CDR2 YYNGEE. After removal of 3 bases from V and 4 bases from J, the junction contained 9 bases not matched to a gene. The CDR3 loop is CASSERTSGRRGTGELFF. The CDR3 nucleotides read TGTGCCAGCAGCGAACGGACTAGCGGGAGACGTGGCACCGGGGAGCTGTTTTTT.

This clonotype showed up just a few times. This chain uses TRBV18 with TRBJ2-7; D call uncertain. The CDR3 runs 14 residues. CDR1 and CDR2 from the germline V gene are KGHSH and LQKENI. V dropped 3 bases and J dropped 1 base, with 10 bases sitting between them. The CDR3, as DNA: TGTGCCAGCTCACCGACCGGACCTTCCTACGAGCAGTACTTC. Its translation is CASSPTGPSYEQYF.

V usage is TRBV10-3 and J usage is TRBJ2-7, with a tentative D call TRBD1 (5 bases). This CDR3 region has 14 residues. Germline V CDR1 and CDR2: ENHRY, SYGVKD. Trimming stripped 5 bases from V and 2 bases from J, with 13 bases between. The CDR3: CAISPPDKAYEQYF. DNA for the CDR3: TGTGCCATCAGTCCCCCGGACAAAGCCTACGAGCAGTACTTC.

The J gene is TRBJ2-7, the V gene TRBV30; D is perhaps TRBD1 or TRBD2 (5 bases each). The V gene lost 2 bases and the J gene lost 4 bases, with 12 bases spanning the gap. Per the germline V gene, CDR1 is GTSNPN and CDR2 is SVGIG (reference sequence). The CDR3 is made up of 13 amino acids. The CDR3 DNA reads TGTGCCTGGAGTCGGGACCTGGGATACGAGCAGTACTTC. Translation gives CAWSRDLGYEQYF.

V is TRBV6-5 and J is TRBJ2-7, with TRBD1 matching 7 bases. The CDR3 extends over 13 amino acids. Germline V gene data show CDR1 as MNHEY and CDR2 as SVGAGI. V was pared by 6 bases and J by 6 bases, with 8 bases of the junction left unmatched. CDR3 loop: CASRGDRAGEQYF. CDR3 DNA sequence: TGTGCCAGCAGGGGCGACAGGGCCGGCGAGCAGTACTTC.

CDR3 nucleotide sequence: TGTGCCAGTAGTATCAATACCGGGACATGGCCCTACGAGCAGTACTTC. It specifies CASSINTGTWPYEQYF. V usage is TRBV19 and J usage is TRBJ2-7; D may be TRBD1 (6 bases). Germline assignment: CDR1 LNHDA and CDR2 SQIVND (reference sequence). Trimming removed 3 bases from V and 2 bases from J, with 17 bases in between. This CDR3 contains 16 residues.

The genes are TRBV4-3 and TRBJ1-1; 8 nucleotides match TRBD1. The germline V gene has CDR1 LGHNA and CDR2 YSLEER. The V and J ends lost 0 bases and 10 bases, in that order; junction bases with no gene match: 7. The CDR3 spans 14 residues. CDR3 sequence (DNA): TGCGCCAGCAGCCAAGACAGGGGGCTTTTAAGAGCTTTCTTT. Translated, it gives CASSQDRGLLRAFF.

This chain joins TRBV7-3 and TRBJ2-5; TRBD2 matches at 14 bases. After removal of 5 bases from V and 7 bases from J, the junction contained 9 bases not matched to a gene. This CDR3 is 16 amino acids long. The germline CDR1 and CDR2 sequences are SGHTA and FQGTGA. DNA of the CDR3: TGTGCCAGCAGCATAGGGACTAGCGGGGGCCAGGGGACCCAGTACTTC. This gives the protein CASSIGTSGGQGTQYF.